This TCR beta chain derives from a study of CD8+ T cells in alopecia areata (dated by TCRdb to 2016 to 2019). About the full investigation: Treated patients were enrolled in an open-label pilot trial of oral tofacitinib, 5 to 10 mg twice daily, for moderate-to-severe alopecia areata. Biopsies were taken from tofacitinib-treated patients at baseline and at 4 and 24 weeks of treatment, and a later scalp biopsy was taken in several of the tofacitinib-treated patients. Scalp tissue and sorted CD4+ and CD8+ peripheral blood T cells from patchy and totalis/universalis alopecia areata patients and from healthy controls were covered by human TCRbeta sequencing. Tofacitinib was given for 6 to 18 months, followed by 6 months of follow-up off drug to assess delayed response and recurrence. Scalp clonality was compared among normal scalp (n=4), patchy alopecia areata scalp (n=8), and alopecia totalis/universalis scalp (n=8). The study used high-throughput TCRbeta sequencing to examine T cell clonal expansion in alopecia areata, in both the C3H/HeJ mouse model and human patients. TCRbeta CDR3 regions were amplified by immunoSEQ multiplex PCR using 35 Vbeta forward and 13 Jbeta reverse primers. RNA was extracted with the PAXgene miRNA kit for fixed scalp, the miRNeasy kit for PBMCs, and the RNeasy kit for mouse skin.

Libraries were built with the immunoSEQ multiplex PCR assay. For TCR sequencing, RNA was extracted from every sample and reverse transcribed into cDNA to serve as template. SuperScript III was used to make first-strand cDNA, primed with a 2:1 mix of oligo-dT and random hexamers. A synthetic immune receptor repertoire was used to assess amplification bias, and residual bias was removed computationally. As for the authors' bioinformatics: Raw reads were preprocessed to remove errors, and CDR3 was defined by IMGT conventions from the conserved cysteine to phenylalanine. Clonality was computed as 1 minus the Shannon entropy, with the entropy normalized by log2 of the number of productive unique TCRs. CD4 or CD8 identity of scalp clones was inferred by cross-referencing scalp TCRbeta sequences with sorted blood CD4 and CD8 repertoires. The clones in this table, taken by TCRdb from immuneACCESS, are in-frame only. Not every clone is retained; where verified, under half of the shortfall comes from an unresolved V gene, and the cause of the rest is unknown. Clone size and V and J calls were adopted from that table, with D and trimming inferred from the DNA. The sample includes over 120,000 clones, with around 51% observed a single time. Over 0.75% of the sample comes from the top ten.

Interpreted using the paper, the time point label stands for: baseline before oral tofacitinib. Peripheral blood and lesional scalp punch biopsies were obtained from patients with alopecia areata. After PBMCs were isolated by density centrifugation and stained for CD3, CD4 and CD8, a FACSAria was used to sort CD4+ and CD8+ T cells. What the research found in general, with its limitations: Compared with mice, TCR sequences shared between patients were less clear, possibly partly because of HLA diversity across the patient population. Higher clonality and more expanded CD8+ clones were observed in lesional scalp than in normal scalp, particularly in alopecia totalis/universalis, a finding suggestive of antigenic drive. Unlike mouse skin, which is dominated by gammadelta T cells, normal human skin has resident alphabeta T cells that are also sequenced, and this complicates analysis of the scalp TCR repertoire.

V trim: 5 bases; J trim: 2 bases; unmatched bases: 4. The CDR3 holds 15 amino acids from the cysteine to the phenylalanine. Only the CDR3 DNA is retained, 45 bases long and in frame from the first base. CDR1 and CDR2 were assigned from the germline V gene (reference sequence) as SEHNR and FQNEAQ. In regard to this clone: Its antigen remains unidentified. No qualities accompany the bases; no much larger clone lies one base away.

This receptor was identified in a human donor with alopecia areata. Sequencing used CD4+ T cells sorted from blood, obtained at week 0. The chain employs TRBV7-9 and TRBJ2-3, and 10 bases in between align with TRBD2. The CDR3 protein: CASSASGRDTDTQYF. In nucleotides, the sequence is TGTGCCAGCAGCGCAAGCGGGAGGGACACAGATACGCAGTATTTT.